There are many counts of the clone carrying this T cell receptor beta chain. Trimming cost V 7 bases and J 5 bases; bases outside gene matches: 3. The germline gives CDR1 MNHEY, CDR2 SVGEGT. The CDR3 spans 12 residues. This entry belongs to a study of neurological immune-mediated disorders. Via MiXCR, TCRdb re-called the 5' RACE reads, giving one row per CDR3 protein. The sample carries under 25,000 distinct CDR3 sequences, approximately 2.5% recorded once. The receptor was derived from a woman younger than 35 with multiple sclerosis. The rearrangement uses TRBV6-2 or TRBV6-3 and TRBJ1-1; 8 nucleotides match TRBD1. Specimen: PBMCs. The CDR3 protein is CASTGGKTEAFF. The CDR3 DNA reads TGTGCCAGCACAGGGGGCAAGACTGAAGCTTTCTTT.